Listed below are T cell receptor beta chains from one sample, sequenced in a study of Ad26.COV2.S vaccination and SARS-CoV-2 variants. Profiling relied on immunoSEQ multiplex PCR, and the TCRdb table lists in-frame clones only, not all of them. The profile shows hundreds of thousands of clones, 80% to 95% of them singletons. Sequences were derived from peripheral blood, sampled in a trial of Ad26.COV2.S vaccine versus placebo. The receptor source for this set is a person between 18 and 59 years old who received the Ad26.COV2.S COVID-19 vaccine or a placebo. CDR3s include the opening cysteine and the closing phenylalanine or tryptophan. Each record gives: clone size, J gene, V gene, D gene, CDR3 DNA, CDR3 protein. A D gene is named only where the DNA matches it firmly. The size entry is marked missing in some rows and otherwise reads once, few, many or a size class.

. TRBJ2-5 TRBV7-2 . TGTGCCAGCAGCTTAGCTAGCGCGACACAAGAGACCCAGTACTTC CASSLASATQETQYF
. TRBJ1-3 TRBV7-9 . TGTGCCAGCAGCCAGGGTTGGGGCATCTCTGGAAACACCATATATTTT CASSQGWGISGNTIYF
once TRBJ2-4 TRBV6-5 . TGTGCCAGCAGCCGAGGACAGCTAGCCAAAAACATTCAGTACTTC CASSRGQLAKNIQYF
. TRBJ2-5 TRBV5-6 . TGTGCCAGCAGCTTGGTGGGCCAGTGGGCCCAGTACTTC CASSLVGQWAQYF
. TRBJ1-1 TRBV18 . TGTGCCAGCTCACTGGGGAGGGGGAACACTGAAGCTTTCTTT CASSLGRGNTEAFF
. TRBJ1-1 TRBV10-3 . TGTGCCATCAGAGAGCGGGCAGACACTGAAGCTTTCTTT CAIRERADTEAFF
. TRBJ2-2 TRBV9 . TGTGCCAGCAGCCCTAGGGGGGGGCGTATGAACACCGGGGAGCTGTTTTTT CASSPRGGRMNTGELFF
. TRBJ2-1 TRBV3-1/TRBV3-2 . TGTGCCAGCAGCCAGCCCGTATTCAATGAGCAGTTCTTC CASSQPVFNEQFF
few TRBJ1-5 TRBV27 . TGTGCCAGCAGTTTAAGAACCCCACGGGATCAGCCCCAGCATTTT CASSLRTPRDQPQHF
. TRBJ2-5 TRBV18 TRBD2 TGTGCCAGCTCACAGTCTAGCGGCCAAGAGACCCAGTACTTC CASSQSSGQETQYF
once TRBJ1-4 TRBV28 . TGTGCCAGCAGTTTAACAACTAATGAAAAACTGTTTTTT CASSLTTNEKLFF
. TRBJ1-3 TRBV3-1/TRBV3-2 . TGTGCCAGCAGCCAAGATCCGAGCTCTGGAAACACCATATATTTT CASSQDPSSGNTIYF
. TRBJ1-2 TRBV19 . TGTGCCAGTAGTATAACGGGGGGAGGCTACACCTTC CASSITGGGYTF
. TRBJ2-7 TRBV3-1/TRBV3-2 . TGTGCCAGCAGACCGCAGGTAAAGGGGAACGAGCAGTACTTC CASRPQVKGNEQYF
. TRBJ2-2 TRBV5-1 . TGCGCCAGCAGTTTGGCCGGGACAACGAACACCGGGGAGCTGTTTTTT CASSLAGTTNTGELFF
. TRBJ2-7 TRBV4-3 TRBD1 TGCGCCAGCAGCCGGACAGGGAACTACGAGCAGTACTTC CASSRTGNYEQYF
few TRBJ2-7 TRBV14 TRBD1 TGTGCCAGCTCACCCCCGGGACAGGGGACTTACGAGCAGTACTTC CASSPPGQGTYEQYF
once TRBJ2-6 TRBV19 . TGTGCCAGTAGTATCCCCTCAGGTTTTGGGGCCAACGTCCTGACTTTC CASSIPSGFGANVLTF
. TRBJ2-2 TRBV10-3 . TGTGCCATCAGTGAGAGGCGGGTGGCGGACGGGGAGCTGTTTTTT CAISERRVADGELFF
. TRBJ2-4 TRBV7-6 . TGTGCCAGCAGCACCGGGATTGAGGGAAACATTCAGTACTTC CASSTGIEGNIQYF
. TRBJ2-7 TRBV7-6 TRBD2 TGTGCCAGCGGAACCGGGACTAGCGACTACGAGCAGTACTTC CASGTGTSDYEQYF
. TRBJ2-7 TRBV5-6 . TGTGCCAGCGAGCATTGGGTAAGGGGGGAGCAGTACTTC CASEHWVRGEQYF
. TRBJ1-4 TRBV30 . TGTGCCTGGAGAAACACGGGGCGTGAAAAACTGTTTTTT CAWRNTGREKLFF
once TRBJ1-5 TRBV7-2 . TGTGCCAGCAGCTTAGTCGGAGGGGCAGGGAGGCAGCCCCAGCATTTT CASSLVGGAGRQPQHF